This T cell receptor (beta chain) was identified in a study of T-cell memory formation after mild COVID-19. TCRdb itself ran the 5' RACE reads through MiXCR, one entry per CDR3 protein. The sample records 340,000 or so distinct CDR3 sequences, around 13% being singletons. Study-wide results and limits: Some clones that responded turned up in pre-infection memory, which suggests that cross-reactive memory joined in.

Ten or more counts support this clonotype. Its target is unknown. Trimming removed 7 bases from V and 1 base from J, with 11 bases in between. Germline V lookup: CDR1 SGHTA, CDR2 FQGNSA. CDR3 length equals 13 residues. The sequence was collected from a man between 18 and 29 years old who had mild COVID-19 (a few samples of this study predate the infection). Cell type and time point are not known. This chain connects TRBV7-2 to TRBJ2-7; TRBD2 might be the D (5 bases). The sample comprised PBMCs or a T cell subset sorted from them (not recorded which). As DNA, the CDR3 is TGTGCCAGCACCACGGGGTTGTCCTACGAGCAGTACTTC. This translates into CASTTGLSYEQYF.